These 17 T cell receptor beta chains were all obtained from the same sample, sequenced in a study of long-term antiretroviral therapy in people with HIV. At survey level, the immunoSEQ assay was run in its v3.0 version. The protocol was immunoSEQ multiplex PCR, while the TCRdb copy is restricted to in-frame clones and leaves out a portion. This sample carries 25,000 to 40,000 clones, nearly 90% of them seen once, and the ten largest clones take about an eighth. Sequenced here: unsorted PBMCs, sampled 1.1 years after starting antiretroviral therapy. The receptors originated from a man in his late teens or twenties with HIV.

The chain joins TRBV27 to TRBJ1-1; 7 positions agree with TRBD1. The CDR3 sequence is 14 residues long. V shed 7 bases and J 1 base; nucleotides not matched to a gene: 6. CDR1 MNHEY and CDR2 SMNVEV come from the germline V gene (reference sequence). CDR3 nucleotide sequence: TGTGCCAGCACTACTTCAGGGGGGAACACTGAAGCTTTCTTT. Protein product: CASTTSGGNTEAFF.

The CDR3 DNA reads as TGTGCCAGCAGCTTACAAGGGGGTAATGAAAAACTGTTTTTT. Translating gives CASSLQGGNEKLFF. This chain connects TRBV5-6 to TRBJ1-4, with a possible D match to TRBD1 (6 bases). The CDR3 spans 14 residues. V was cut by 2 bases and J by 4 bases, with 9 bases left in between. Germline V gene sequence: CDR1 SGHDT, CDR2 YYEEEE. Drawing the rest from reference TRBV5-6 and TRBJ1-4, the complete variable domain is DAGVTQSPTHLIKTRGQQVTLRCSPKSGHDTVSWYQQALGQGPQFIFQYYEEEERQRGNFPDRFSGHQFPNYSSELNVNALLLGDSALYLCASSLQGGNEKLFFGSGTQLSVL.

The V call is TRBV29-1, the J call TRBJ2-3; no firm D call. Trimming took 5 bases from V and 2 from J, leaving 5 bases between them. Germline assignment: CDR1 SQVTM and CDR2 ANQGSEA. The CDR3 spans 11 residues. For the CDR3, the DNA is TGCAGCGTTAGATCCACAGATACGCAGTATTTT. Its protein product is CSVRSTDTQYF.

J is TRBJ2-7 and V is TRBV7-3; D not resolved. Germline-derived CDR1 and CDR2 are SGHTA and FQGTGA. This CDR3 spans 13 amino acids. Trimming took 5 bases from V and 2 from J, leaving 10 bases between them. The DNA for the CDR3 is TGTGCCAGCAGCCCACGGGCTACCTACGAGCAGTACTTC. This translates into CASSPRATYEQYF.

A single count supports this clone. J is TRBJ2-5 and V is TRBV27; D is unclear. Germline values: CDR1 MNHEY, CDR2 SMNVEV (reference sequence). This CDR3 comprises 13 residues. V lost 0 bases to trimming and J lost 5 bases, with 7 bases between them. This chain's CDR3 is CASSLSPRETQYF. Here the CDR3 DNA reads TGTGCCAGCAGTTTATCCCCCCGGGAGACCCAGTACTTC.

V usage is TRBV7-6 and J usage is TRBJ1-5; D remains unclear. V dropped 7 bases and J dropped 2 bases, with 12 bases sitting between them. This CDR3 has 14 amino acids. The germline CDR1 and CDR2 sequences are SGHVS and FNYEAQ. The CDR3 reads CASTGSTRNQPQHF. The CDR3 DNA follows: TGTGCCAGCACGGGCAGTACTCGCAATCAGCCCCAGCATTTT.

This clone appeared once. CDR3 sequence (DNA): TGTGCCAGCAGCTCTCTGCGGCGGGCGGAAAACATTCAGTACTTC. Its protein is CASSSLRRAENIQYF. V and J are TRBV11-2 and TRBJ2-4, with D possibly matching TRBD2 (5 bases). V was clipped by 4 bases and J by 5 bases, with 15 bases between them. This CDR3 comprises 15 residues. The germline gives CDR1 SGHAT, CDR2 FQNNGV. The entire variable domain, with the rest obtained from reference TRBV11-2 and TRBJ2-4, is as follows: EAGVAQSPRYKIIEKRQSVAFWCNPISGHATLYWYQQILGQGPKLLIQFQNNGVVDDSQLPKDRFSAERLKGVDSTLKIQPAKLEDSAVYLCASSSLRRAENIQYFGAGTRLSVL.

The rearrangement uses TRBV4-1 and TRBJ1-2, with D perhaps TRBD1 (6 bases). Trimming cost V 2 bases and J 5 bases, with 21 bases left between them. The V gene's germline CDR1 is MGHRA and CDR2 YSYEKL. The CDR3 spans 17 residues. The CDR3: CASSQPPPGHLIYGYTF. CDR3 sequence (DNA): TGCGCCAGCAGCCAACCACCCCCGGGACACCTGATTTATGGCTACACCTTC.

The chain couples TRBV5-4 to TRBJ2-3; D may be TRBD2 (5 bases). Germline assignment: CDR1 SGHNT and CDR2 YYREEE (reference sequence). This CDR3 has 15 amino acids. V gave up 2 bases and J gave up 2 bases, with 12 bases separating them. As DNA, the CDR3 is TGTGCCAGCAGCTTAAACGGGGTGCTCACAGATACGCAGTATTTT. Its translation: CASSLNGVLTDTQYF.

The table lists this clone with a count of one. V gene TRBV15 combines with J gene TRBJ2-3; 11 bases line up with TRBD2. The CDR3 has 18 residues. Losses at the gene ends were 5 bases for V and 5 bases for J; bases not matched to a gene: 15. Germline V CDR1 and CDR2: LNHNV, YYDKDF (reference sequence). DNA of the CDR3: TGTGCCACCAGCGGGGGACGGAAAACTAGCGGGGGAGGAGATACGCAGTATTTT. Translation: CATSGGRKTSGGGDTQYF.

V is TRBV7-2 and J is TRBJ2-7, with D possibly matching TRBD2 (6 bases). Per the germline V gene, CDR1 is SGHTA and CDR2 is FQGNSA. Trimming took 2 bases from V and 3 from J, leaving 20 bases between them. The CDR3 contains 17 residues. The CDR3 loop is CASSLFTAGRTFYEQYF. Here the CDR3 DNA reads TGTGCCAGCAGCTTATTTACGGCGGGACGGACCTTCTACGAGCAGTACTTC.

The rearrangement links TRBV2 to TRBJ2-2, with 7 bases matching TRBD1. V lost 7 bases to trimming and J lost 4 bases; unmatched junction nucleotides: 6. The CDR3 length is 14 residues. The germline V gene encodes CDR1 SNHLY and CDR2 FYNNEI. The CDR3 region has the DNA TGTGCCAGCAACCCGACAGGGCGCACCGGGGAGCTGTTTTTT. Encoded protein: CASNPTGRTGELFF.

The chain couples TRBV18 to TRBJ2-1; 10 bases agree with TRBD2. Germline V gene data show CDR1 as KGHSH and CDR2 as LQKENI. The CDR3 is 14 amino acids. Trimming took 3 bases from V and 8 from J; bases not matched to a gene: 4. The DNA of the CDR3 is TGTGCCAGCTCACCCGGACTAGCGGTGGATGAGCAGTTCTTC. Amino acids: CASSPGLAVDEQFF.

The chain links TRBV2 to TRBJ2-7, with D possibly being TRBD1 (6 bases). The CDR3 totals 12 residues. Germline assignment: CDR1 SNHLY and CDR2 FYNNEI. Trimming pared 6 bases from V and 3 bases from J, leaving 9 bases between. The CDR3 protein is CASRTGFYEQYF. The CDR3 DNA reads as TGTGCCAGCAGGACAGGATTCTACGAGCAGTACTTC.

The chain carries TRBV5-5 and TRBJ1-1, with D unclear. The germline V gene has CDR1 SGHKS and CDR2 YYEKEE (reference sequence). The CDR3 runs 11 residues. V was clipped by 4 bases and J by 7 bases, with 8 bases between them. The CDR3 DNA reads as TGTGCCAGCAGCCTCGGTATTGAAGCTTTCTTT. Residues: CASSLGIEAFF. The full variable domain, its missing parts supplied by reference TRBV5-5 and TRBJ1-1, is DAGVTQSPTHLIKTRGQQVTLRCSPISGHKSVSWYQQVLGQGPQFIFQYYEKEERGRGNFPDRFSARQFPNYSSELNVNALLLGDSALYLCASSLGIEAFFGQGTRLTVV.

The rearrangement uses TRBV4-2 and TRBJ2-1; 15 positions agree with TRBD2. The length of the CDR3 is 17 residues. J gave up 4 bases and V 2 bases, and 3 bases lay outside the gene matches. CDR1 and CDR2 from the germline V gene are LGHNA and YNFKEQ. The CDR3 is CASSQRTSGGGYNEQFF. As DNA, the CDR3 is TGTGCCAGCAGCCAAAGGACTAGCGGGGGGGGGTACAATGAGCAGTTCTTC.

The chain carries TRBV5-8 and TRBJ2-7; D possibly corresponds to TRBD2 (6 bases). The CDR3 extends over 16 amino acids. The germline V gene has CDR1 SGHTS and CDR2 YDEGEE. V was clipped by 4 bases and J by 5 bases, with 22 bases between them. CDR3 nucleotide sequence: TGTGCCAGCAGCGTGGGGCTGGGACCCGGGGGAAACGAGCAGTACTTC. Translation: CASSVGLGPGGNEQYF.